This TCR beta chain derives from a study of blood T cell repertoires in COVID-19. This clone was seen just once. Data came from immunoSEQ multiplex PCR; TCRdb stores just in-frame clones and leaves some out. Of about 160,000 clones in the sample, 85% to 90% were seen once. The source material was peripheral blood. This clonotype was obtained from a man between 18 and 35 years old with COVID-19, enrolled during active disease.

The chain's CDR3 is CASSRGRTRYQETQYF. The DNA of the CDR3 is TGCGCCAGCAGCCGGGGCCGGACGAGGTACCAAGAGACCCAGTACTTC. This chain connects TRBV4-3 to TRBJ2-5; D is perhaps TRBD1 (5 bases). Trimming pared 4 bases from V and 0 bases from J, leaving 15 bases between. Germline V gene lookup returns CDR1 LGHNA and CDR2 YSLEER. The CDR3 sequence is 16 residues long.